A selection of T cell receptor beta chains follows, all from one sample in a study of preoperative IRX-2 immunotherapy in early breast cancer. The protocol was immunoSEQ multiplex PCR, while the TCRdb copy is restricted to in-frame clones and leaves out a portion. The top ten hold roughly 8% of the sample, which has around 2,700 clones, under 85% seen once. The material was tumor tissue, obtained after IRX-2 immunotherapy. These receptors came from a human donor with breast cancer. Each CDR3 is given with its conserved first and last residue. Each record gives: clone size, J gene, CDR3 length, D gene, V gene, CDR3 DNA, CDR3 protein. A D gene is named only where the DNA matches it firmly. Rows give clone size only sometimes, using once, few, many, or a class for an expanded clone.

size: .; J: TRBJ1-5; length: 17; D: .; V: TRBV11-3; DNA: TGTGCCAGCAGCCCACAACCTACCCGGACAAAATATCAGCCCCAGCATTTT; CDR3: CASSPQPTRTKYQPQHF
size: large; J: TRBJ1-3; length: 14; D: .; V: TRBV11-3; DNA: TGTGCCAGCAGCTTAGGTAGAGATGGAAACACCATATATTTT; CDR3: CASSLGRDGNTIYF
size: .; J: TRBJ1-1; length: 14; D: .; V: TRBV14; DNA: TGTGCCAGCAGCCAAGTAAGGGGCTCAGGTGAAGCTTTCTTT; CDR3: CASSQVRGSGEAFF
size: .; J: TRBJ1-3; length: 13; D: .; V: TRBV19; DNA: TGTGCCAGTAGTATTATGACTGGAAACACCATATATTTT; CDR3: CASSIMTGNTIYF
size: .; J: TRBJ2-2; length: 16; D: .; V: TRBV11-3; DNA: TGTGCCAGCAGCTTGGGGGTCGCTGCGAACACCGGGGAGCTGTTTTTT; CDR3: CASSLGVAANTGELFF
size: few; J: TRBJ1-2; length: 14; D: TRBD1; V: TRBV19; DNA: TGTGCCAGTACCCTATTGGGACAGGGCTTCGGCTACACCTTC; CDR3: CASTLLGQGFGYTF
size: few; J: TRBJ1-3; length: 23; D: .; V: TRBV12-5; DNA: TGTGCTAGTGGTTTTTCCCTCAGGGGCATATCAATCTCTGGATCGACCCCTGGAAACACCATATATTTT; CDR3: CASGFSLRGISISGSTPGNTIYF
size: .; J: TRBJ1-1; length: 13; D: TRBD1; V: TRBV29-1; DNA: TGCAGCGCATTAGACAGGGTGAACACTGAAGCTTTCTTT; CDR3: CSALDRVNTEAFF
size: .; J: TRBJ1-5; length: 15; D: .; V: TRBV6-8; DNA: TGTGCCAGCAGTGATCTGGGACCCAGCAATCAGCCCCAGCATTTT; CDR3: CASSDLGPSNQPQHF
size: once; J: TRBJ2-5; length: 14; D: .; V: TRBV11-3; DNA: TGTGCCAGCAGCTCCCCGGGAGCCCAAGAGACCCAGTACTTC; CDR3: CASSSPGAQETQYF
size: large; J: TRBJ2-3; length: 14; D: .; V: TRBV6-8; DNA: TGTGCCAGCAGTCAGGAGCCTAGCACAGATACGCAGTATTTT; CDR3: CASSQEPSTDTQYF
size: large; J: TRBJ1-4; length: 12; D: .; V: TRBV30; DNA: TGTGCACTCTCCAAAAGGGGAGACAGACTGTTTTTT; CDR3: CALSKRGDRLFF
size: .; J: TRBJ1-2; length: 14; D: .; V: TRBV6-8; DNA: TGTGCCAGCAGTTACTTTCCTGGGGACTATGGCTACACCTTC; CDR3: CASSYFPGDYGYTF
size: once; J: TRBJ2-3; length: 16; D: TRBD2; V: TRBV19; DNA: TGTGCCAGTAGTGACCCCGGACTAGCGGGGAGTGTTACGCAGTATTTT; CDR3: CASSDPGLAGSVTQYF
size: once; J: TRBJ1-3; length: 17; D: .; V: TRBV11-3; DNA: TGTGCCAGCAGCTTCCGGACCGCACTGACAAAAATGAACACCATATATTTT; CDR3: CASSFRTALTKMNTIYF
size: .; J: TRBJ2-1; length: 12; D: .; V: TRBV6-8; DNA: TGTGCCAGCAGTTTTACCCCCAATGAGCAGTTCTTC; CDR3: CASSFTPNEQFF
size: .; J: TRBJ2-4; length: 18; D: TRBD1; V: TRBV28; DNA: TGTGCCAGCAGTTTAGGGACAGGGGGCACGGTAGCCAAAAACATTCAGTACTTC; CDR3: CASSLGTGGTVAKNIQYF
size: .; J: TRBJ1-2; length: 16; D: TRBD1; V: TRBV6-8; DNA: TGTGCCAGCACCGACGGGATCATGACAGGGGATGGTGGCTACACCTTC; CDR3: CASTDGIMTGDGGYTF
size: few; J: TRBJ2-2; length: 13; D: .; V: TRBV12-5; DNA: TGTGCCACCCGTAGACAGGACACCGGGGAGCTGTTTTTT; CDR3: CATRRQDTGELFF
size: .; J: TRBJ2-2; length: 17; D: .; V: TRBV10-2; DNA: TGCGCCAGCAGTGACCGTCGACAGACTTCGAACACCGGGGAGCTGTTTTTT; CDR3: CASSDRRQTSNTGELFF
size: few; J: TRBJ2-1; length: 11; D: TRBD2; V: TRBV19; DNA: TGTGCCAGTAGTACTAGCGGGGGGCAGTTCTTC; CDR3: CASSTSGGQFF
size: .; J: TRBJ1-6; length: 15; D: .; V: TRBV11-3; DNA: TGTGCCAGCAGCTTAGATCGGCGGGGGCGATCACCCCTCCACTTT; CDR3: CASSLDRRGRSPLHF
size: few; J: TRBJ1-3; length: 15; D: .; V: TRBV6-8; DNA: TGTGCCAGCACCGATATGACAGGCTCTGGAAACACCATATATTTT; CDR3: CASTDMTGSGNTIYF
size: .; J: TRBJ1-2; length: 13; D: .; V: TRBV19; DNA: TGTGCCAGTAGTATCCCCGGCAGATTCGGCTACACCTTC; CDR3: CASSIPGRFGYTF
size: few; J: TRBJ2-5; length: 14; D: TRBD2; V: TRBV11-3; DNA: TGTGCCAGCGGGCTAGCGGGGCGACAAGAGACCCAGTACTTC; CDR3: CASGLAGRQETQYF
size: .; J: TRBJ1-2; length: 12; D: .; V: TRBV6-8; DNA: TGTGCCACAAATCGGGGGGACTATGGCTACACCTTC; CDR3: CATNRGDYGYTF
size: .; J: TRBJ1-6; length: 14; D: .; V: TRBV6-8; DNA: TGTGCCAGCGGGACGACAAGAAATAATTCACCCCTCCACTTT; CDR3: CASGTTRNNSPLHF